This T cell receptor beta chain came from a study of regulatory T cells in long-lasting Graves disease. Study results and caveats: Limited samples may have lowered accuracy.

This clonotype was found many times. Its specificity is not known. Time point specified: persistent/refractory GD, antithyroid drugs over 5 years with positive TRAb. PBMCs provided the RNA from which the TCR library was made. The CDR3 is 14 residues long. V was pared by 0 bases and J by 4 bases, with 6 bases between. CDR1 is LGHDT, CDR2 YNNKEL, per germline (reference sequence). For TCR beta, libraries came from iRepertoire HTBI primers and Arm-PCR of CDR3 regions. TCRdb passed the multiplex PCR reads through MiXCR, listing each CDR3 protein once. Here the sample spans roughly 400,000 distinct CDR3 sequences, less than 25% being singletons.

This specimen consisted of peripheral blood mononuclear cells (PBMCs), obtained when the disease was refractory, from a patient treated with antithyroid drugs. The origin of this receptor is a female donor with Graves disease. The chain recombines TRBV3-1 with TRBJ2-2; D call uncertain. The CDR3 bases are TGTGCCAGCAGCCAAGACGGTGGCACCGGGGAGCTGTTTTTT. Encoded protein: CASSQDGGTGELFF. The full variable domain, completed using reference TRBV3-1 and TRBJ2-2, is DTAVSQTPKYLVTQMGNDKSIKCEQNLGHDTMYWYKQDSKKFLKIMFSYNNKELIINETVPNRFSPKSPDKAHLNLHINSLELGDSAVYFCASSQDGGTGELFFGEGSRLTVL.